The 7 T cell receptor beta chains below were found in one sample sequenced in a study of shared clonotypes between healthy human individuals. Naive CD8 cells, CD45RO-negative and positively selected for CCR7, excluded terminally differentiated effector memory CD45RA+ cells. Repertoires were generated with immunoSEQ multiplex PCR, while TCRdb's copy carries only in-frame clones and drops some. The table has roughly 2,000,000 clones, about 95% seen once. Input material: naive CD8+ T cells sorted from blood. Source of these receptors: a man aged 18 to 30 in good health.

This chain's CDR3 is CASSPDREGAVEVTQYF. CDR3 DNA sequence: TGTGCCAGCAGCCCCGACAGGGAAGGGGCTGTAGAGGTTACGCAGTATTTT. This chain joins TRBV28 and TRBJ2-3; the match to TRBD1 covers 7 bases. The CDR3 has 17 residues. The V gene's germline CDR1 is MDHEN and CDR2 SYDVKM. V was pared by 6 bases and J by 8 bases, with 20 bases of the junction left unmatched.

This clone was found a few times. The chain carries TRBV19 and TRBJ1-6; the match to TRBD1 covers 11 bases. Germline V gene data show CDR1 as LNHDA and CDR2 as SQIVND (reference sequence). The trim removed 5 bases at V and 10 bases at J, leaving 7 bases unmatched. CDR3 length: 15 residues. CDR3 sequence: CASSPWDRGESPLHF. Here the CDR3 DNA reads TGTGCCAGTAGTCCGTGGGACAGGGGGGAATCACCCCTCCACTTT.

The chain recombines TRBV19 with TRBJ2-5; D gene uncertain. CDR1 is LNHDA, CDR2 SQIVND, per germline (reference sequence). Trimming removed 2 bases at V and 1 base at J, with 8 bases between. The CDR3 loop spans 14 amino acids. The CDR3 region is CASSIIGTQETQYF. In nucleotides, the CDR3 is TGTGCCAGTAGTATAATCGGCACCCAAGAGACCCAGTACTTC. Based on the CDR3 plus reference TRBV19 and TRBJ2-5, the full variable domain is DGGITQSPKYLFRKEGQNVTLSCEQNLNHDAMYWYRQDPGQGLRLIYYSQIVNDFQKGDIAEGYSVSREKKESFPLTVTSAQKNPTAFYLCASSIIGTQETQYFGPGTRLLVL.

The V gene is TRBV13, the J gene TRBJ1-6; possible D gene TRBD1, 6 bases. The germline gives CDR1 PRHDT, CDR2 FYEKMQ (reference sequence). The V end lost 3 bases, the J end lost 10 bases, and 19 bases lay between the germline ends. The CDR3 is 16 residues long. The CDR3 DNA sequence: TGTGCCAGCAGCTTGTCCGATTTGGGGGCAGGGTCACCCCTCCACTTT. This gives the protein CASSLSDLGAGSPLHF.

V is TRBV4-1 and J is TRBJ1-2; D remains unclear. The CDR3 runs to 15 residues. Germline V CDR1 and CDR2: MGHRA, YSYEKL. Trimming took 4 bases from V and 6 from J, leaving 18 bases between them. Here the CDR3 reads CASSPSKEGLHGYTF. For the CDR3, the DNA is TGCGCCAGCAGCCCATCAAAGGAGGGTTTGCATGGCTACACCTTC.

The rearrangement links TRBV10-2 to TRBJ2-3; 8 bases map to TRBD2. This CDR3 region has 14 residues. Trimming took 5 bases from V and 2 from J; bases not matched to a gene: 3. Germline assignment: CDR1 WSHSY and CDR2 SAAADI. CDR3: CASSTSGLTDTQYF. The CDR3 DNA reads TGCGCCAGCAGTACTAGCGGACTCACAGATACGCAGTATTTT.

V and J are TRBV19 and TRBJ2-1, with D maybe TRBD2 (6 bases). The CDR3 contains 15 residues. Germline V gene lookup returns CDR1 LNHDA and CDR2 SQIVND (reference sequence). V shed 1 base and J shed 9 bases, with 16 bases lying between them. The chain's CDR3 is CASSIVLPGLGEQFF. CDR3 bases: TGTGCCAGTAGTATAGTGCTCCCGGGACTGGGTGAGCAGTTCTTC.